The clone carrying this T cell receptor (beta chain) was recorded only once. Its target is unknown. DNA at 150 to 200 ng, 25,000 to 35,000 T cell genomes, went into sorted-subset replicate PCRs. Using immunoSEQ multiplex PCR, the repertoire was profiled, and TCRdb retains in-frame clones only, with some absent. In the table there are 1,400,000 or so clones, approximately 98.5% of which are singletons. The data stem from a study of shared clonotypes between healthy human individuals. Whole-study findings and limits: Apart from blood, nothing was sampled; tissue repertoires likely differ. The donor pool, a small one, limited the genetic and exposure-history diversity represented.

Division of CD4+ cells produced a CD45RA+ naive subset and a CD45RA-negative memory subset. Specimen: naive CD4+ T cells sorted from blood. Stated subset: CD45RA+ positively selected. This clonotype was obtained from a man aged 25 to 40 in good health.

CDR3 residues: CASSLATGQVTNTGELFF. CDR3 nucleotide sequence: TGTGCCAGCAGCTTAGCTACGGGACAGGTTACGAACACCGGGGAGCTGTTTTTT. The genes are TRBV7-9 and TRBJ2-2; 8 bases are a match to TRBD1. This CDR3 spans 18 amino acids. The germline CDR1 and CDR2 sequences are SEHNR and FQNEAQ (reference sequence). The junction had 6 bases not matched to a gene; V was cut back by 0 bases and J by 0 bases.